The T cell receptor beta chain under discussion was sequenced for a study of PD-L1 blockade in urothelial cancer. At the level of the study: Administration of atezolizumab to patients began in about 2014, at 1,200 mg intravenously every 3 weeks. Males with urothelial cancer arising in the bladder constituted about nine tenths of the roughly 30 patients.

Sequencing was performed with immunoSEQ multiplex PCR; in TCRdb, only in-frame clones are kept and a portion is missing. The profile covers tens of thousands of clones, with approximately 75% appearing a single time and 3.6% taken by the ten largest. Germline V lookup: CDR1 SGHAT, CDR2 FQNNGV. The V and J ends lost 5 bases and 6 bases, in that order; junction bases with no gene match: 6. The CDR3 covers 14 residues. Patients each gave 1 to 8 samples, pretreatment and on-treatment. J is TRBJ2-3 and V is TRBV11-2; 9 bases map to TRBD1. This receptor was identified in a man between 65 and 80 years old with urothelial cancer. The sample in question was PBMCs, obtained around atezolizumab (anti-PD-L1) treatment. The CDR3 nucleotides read TGTGCCAGCAGCCTCACAGGGGGCGGGGATACGCAGTATTTT. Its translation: CASSLTGGGDTQYF.